Detailed here is one TCR beta chain. This CDR3 comprises 15 residues. Trimming cost V 5 bases and J 0 bases; bases outside gene matches: 3. Germline-derived CDR1 and CDR2 are KGHSH and LQKENI. The authors' processing: Counts of nucleated cells, estimated from reference gene primer amplification, were obtained. Measured with immunoSEQ multiplex PCR; TCRdb has only the in-frame clones, and not every one. D and trimming come from the DNA, and the V and J calls and clone size come from that table. The sample contains fewer than 250,000 clones, 82% of which appear only once. While infection was still active, Seattle patients were enrolled and then followed longitudinally. The data are from a study of blood T cell repertoires in COVID-19. Study summary: The United States, Italy and Spain were the sources of the acute and convalescent COVID-19 samples. T cells, B-cell-depleted T cells, or PBMCs provided the cDNA or gDNA that served as material.

The rearrangement joins TRBV18 to TRBJ1-4; 7 bases fit TRBD1. Sequencing was performed on peripheral blood. The sequence was collected from a woman in her fifties or sixties with COVID-19, enrolled during active disease. The CDR3 coding sequence is TGTGCCAGCTCAAGGGACAGTGCAACTAATGAAAAACTGTTTTTT. It specifies CASSRDSATNEKLFF.